This T cell receptor (beta chain) derives from a study of T cell clonotyping in hematopoietic cell transplantation (dated by TCRdb to the early 2020s). Regarding the complete study: A total of over 130 blood samples were gathered in the study from fewer than 40 consecutive transplant recipients along with their related donors. Recruitment of patients was conducted between September 2015 and early 2017, and follow-up was continued until September 2020 or death.

The immunoSEQ assay, a bias-controlled multiplex PCR using V- and J-specific primers, was used to amplify TCR beta CDR3 regions from genomic DNA. A proprietary barcode and Illumina adapter sequences were added to the CDR3 amplicons in a second PCR step. CDR3 libraries were sequenced on an Illumina MiSeq instrument. As for how the authors treated the data: Export and quality control were handled in immunoSEQ Analyzer 3.0, while downstream analyses relied on R Bioconductor and Immunarch. Only productive rearrangements in the normalized downsampled data set went into calculating the repertoire metrics. Clonotypes larger than 5 templates in the normalized cohort were defined as pathologically expanded. The Inverse Simpson Index was used to measure repertoire diversity. The non-normalized data set was used for CMV-specificity analyses so that all clonotypes could be captured. TCRdb holds this immuneACCESS table with in-frame rearrangements only. Some clones are missing; in checked studies, unresolved V genes explain under half, and the rest has no known cause. That table supplies the V and J calls and clone size; D and trimming were determined from the DNA. The sample data list more than 15,000 clones, and 75% to 90% of these were observed just once. The ten largest account for approximately 2.6% of the sample.

CDR1 and CDR2 were assigned from the germline V gene as SGHTA and FQGNSA. V is clipped by 8 bases and J by 3 bases, and the sequence between their germline boundaries is 17 bases long. The CDR3 sequence holds 14 residues, the cysteine and phenylalanine included. The DNA shown is the 42-base CDR3, in frame from base 1. For TCR beta sequencing, blood samples came from the related transplant donors. Nuclei Lysis Solution was used to extract genomic DNA from fresh or cryopreserved unfractionated peripheral blood mononuclear cells. Concerning this clone itself: Its target antigen remains unknown. One base away there is no much larger clone; base qualities are not given.

Beyond this particular receptor, the publication reports: Inverse Simpson Index values from donors and from recipients before transplant predicted broader TCR repertoire diversity after transplant. The sample size was limited and the cells went unsorted, which meant the CD4 and CD8 repertoire contributions could not be told apart. Only a small fraction of recipient repertoires overlapped donor repertoires, with over 95% appearing de novo at the given depth. A decrease in recipient TCR diversity was observed after transplant, and a progressive increase in pathologically expanded clonotypes was seen from day 30 to day 180.

The material sequenced was peripheral blood mononuclear cells. The origin of this receptor is a man in his fifties in good health. Some clones in this sample may be carry-over from other donors' samples. The V gene is TRBV7-2 and the J gene is TRBJ2-7, with the D assignment possibly TRBD1 or TRBD2, given 7 matching bases for each. The DNA reads as follows: TGTGCCAGCTGGGACGGGGGGACAGTCTACGAGCAGTACTTC. It codes for CASWDGGTVYEQYF.